Following are 8 T cell receptor beta chains from one sample sequenced in a study of T cells in Graves' hyperthyroidism and ophthalmopathy. TCR beta CDR3 regions were amplified from RNA transcripts. The primer set for the first-round RT-PCR of the TCR CDR3 was HTBI. MiXCR, run by TCRdb on the multiplex PCR reads, gives a single entry per CDR3 protein. The sample records hundreds of thousands of distinct CDR3 sequences, about a fifth being singletons. The specimen sequenced was blood. These receptors were collected from a man aged 25 to 40 with Graves' ophthalmopathy.

This clonotype was seen a handful of times. This chain connects TRBV10-2 to TRBJ2-5, with 14 bases fitting TRBD2. CDR3 length: 17 residues. Per the germline V gene, CDR1 is WSHSY and CDR2 is SAAADI. The V segment lost 3 bases and the J segment 3 bases; nucleotides outside the gene matches: 6. The CDR3 protein is CASSDPGLAGVKETQYF. CDR3 coding DNA: TGCGCCAGCAGTGACCCGGGACTAGCGGGAGTCAAAGAGACCCAGTACTTC.

This clonotype was seen a handful of times. The chain carries TRBV7-2 and TRBJ1-6, with a tentative D call TRBD1 (5 bases). CDR3 length: 15 residues. Germline V lookup: CDR1 SGHTA, CDR2 FQGNSA. V gave up 5 bases and J gave up 7 bases, with 15 bases separating them. The CDR3 loop is CASSPNGQINSPLHF. CDR3 nucleotide sequence: TGTGCCAGCAGCCCAAACGGACAAATCAATTCACCCCTCCACTTT. The variable domain in full, with the rest retrieved from reference TRBV7-2 and TRBJ1-6, is GAGVSQSPSNKVTEKGKDVELRCDPISGHTALYWYRQSLGQGLEFLIYFQGNSAPDKSGLPSDRFSAERTGGSVSTLTIQRTQQEDSAVYLCASSPNGQINSPLHFGNGTRLTVT.

This clonotype occurred a few times. This chain connects TRBV7-8 to TRBJ1-6; the D is unclear. The germline gives CDR1 SGHVS, CDR2 FQNEAQ. This CDR3 spans 14 amino acids. Trimming shortened V by 1 base and J by 7 bases, and 8 bases separated the two germline ends. The CDR3 loop reads CASSLGPENSPLHF. The CDR3, as DNA: TGTGCCAGCAGCTTAGGTCCCGAAAATTCACCCCTCCACTTT.

This clonotype was observed at least ten times. The rearrangement links TRBV28 to TRBJ2-7; tentative D call: TRBD1 (5 bases). The V end lost 3 bases, the J end lost 2 bases, and 17 bases lay between the germline ends. The CDR3 is 16 amino acids. Germline V gene lookup returns CDR1 MDHEN and CDR2 SYDVKM. The CDR3 here is CASSLPLGAGAYEQYF. For the CDR3, the DNA is TGTGCCAGCAGTTTGCCTCTAGGGGCTGGAGCCTACGAGCAGTACTTC.

Regarding this clonotype: This clone may be a read error of a much larger clone one base away. V gene TRBV28 combines with J gene TRBJ2-1; TRBD1 aligns across 10 bases. Looked up from germline, CDR1 is MDHEN and CDR2 is SYDVKM. This CDR3 spans 15 amino acids. V dropped 5 bases and J dropped 7; count of bases not matched to a gene: 8. The CDR3 DNA sequence: TGTGCCAGCAGTGGCGCCGGGACAGGGGCGAATGAGCAGTTCTTC. This encodes CASSGAGTGANEQFF.

This clonotype was recorded at least ten times. The chain links TRBV11-2 to TRBJ1-1; D is unclear. V was trimmed by 2 bases and J by 6 bases, leaving 10 bases between them. CDR1 is SGHAT, CDR2 FQNNGV, per germline. CDR3 size: 13 residues. Written as DNA, the CDR3 is TGTGCCAGCAGCTTATCAGGTAACGCTGAAGCTTTCTTT. As protein: CASSLSGNAEAFF.

This clonotype has only a few counts. CDR3 region: CASSFPSGSLADTQYF. As DNA, the CDR3 is TGTGCCAGCAGTTTTCCTAGCGGGAGTTTAGCAGATACGCAGTATTTT. The chain joins TRBV28 to TRBJ2-3; TRBD2 agrees at 10 bases. The germline V gene encodes CDR1 MDHEN and CDR2 SYDVKM. The J segment lost 4 bases and the V segment lost 3 bases, leaving 7 bases of the junction unmatched. The CDR3 runs to 16 residues.

This clonotype was picked up a small number of times. CDR3 DNA sequence: TGTGCCAGCACCAATGGGCTCTTCGGCAATGAGCAGTTCTTC. This codes for CASTNGLFGNEQFF. The chain carries TRBV6-2 or TRBV6-3 and TRBJ2-1; no reliable D call. CDR1 MNHEY and CDR2 SVGEGT come from the germline V gene. This CDR3 is built from 14 residues. Trimming pared 7 bases from V and 6 bases from J, leaving 16 bases between.